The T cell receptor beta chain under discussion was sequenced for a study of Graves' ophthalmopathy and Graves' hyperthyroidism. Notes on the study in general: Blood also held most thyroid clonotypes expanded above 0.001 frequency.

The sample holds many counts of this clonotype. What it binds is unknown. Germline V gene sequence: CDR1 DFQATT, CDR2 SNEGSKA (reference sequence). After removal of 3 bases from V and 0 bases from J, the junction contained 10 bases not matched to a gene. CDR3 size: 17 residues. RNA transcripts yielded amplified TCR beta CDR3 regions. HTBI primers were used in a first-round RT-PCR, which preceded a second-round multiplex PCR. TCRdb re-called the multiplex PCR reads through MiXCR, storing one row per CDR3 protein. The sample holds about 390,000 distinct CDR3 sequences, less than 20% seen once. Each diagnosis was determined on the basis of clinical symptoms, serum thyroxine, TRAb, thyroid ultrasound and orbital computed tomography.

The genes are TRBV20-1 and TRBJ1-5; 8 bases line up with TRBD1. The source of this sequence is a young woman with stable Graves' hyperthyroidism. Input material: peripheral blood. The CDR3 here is CSARRPGTGHSNQPQHF. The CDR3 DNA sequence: TGCAGTGCTAGGCGCCCTGGGACAGGTCATAGCAATCAGCCCCAGCATTTT.